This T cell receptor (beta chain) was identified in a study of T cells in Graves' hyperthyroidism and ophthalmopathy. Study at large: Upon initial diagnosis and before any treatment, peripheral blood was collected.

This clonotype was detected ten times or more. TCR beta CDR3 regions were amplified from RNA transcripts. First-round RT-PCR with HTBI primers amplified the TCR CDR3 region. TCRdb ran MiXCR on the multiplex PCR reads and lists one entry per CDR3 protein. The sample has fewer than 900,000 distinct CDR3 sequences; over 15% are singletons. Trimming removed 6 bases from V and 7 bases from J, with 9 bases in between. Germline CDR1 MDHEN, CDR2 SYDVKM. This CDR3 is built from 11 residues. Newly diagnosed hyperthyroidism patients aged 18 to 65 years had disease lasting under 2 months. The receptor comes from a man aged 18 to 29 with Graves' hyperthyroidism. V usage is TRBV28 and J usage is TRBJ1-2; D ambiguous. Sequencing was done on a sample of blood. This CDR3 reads CASSSWVGYTF. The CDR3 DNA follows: TGTGCCAGCAGCTCCTGGGTTGGCTACACCTTC.